The next 27 T cell receptor beta chains were all read from a single sample in a study of early T cells in non-severe SARS-CoV-2 infection (dated by TCRdb to the early 2020s). The library was generated by 5' RACE. The run used a NextSeq 500. TCRdb ran its own pipeline on the public reads, namely fastp trimming at Q25 and MiXCR clone calling, and kept in-frame beta chains. Every distinct CDR3 protein forms one entry, paired with its most common genes and DNA. Counted in this sample were fewer than 100,000 distinct CDR3 sequences; 9% to 10% of them appeared once. In total, the top ten clones hold roughly 5% of the sample. Sequencing input: whole blood. These receptors came from an adult who was a healthcare worker with PCR-confirmed SARS-CoV-2 infection or an uninfected control (not recorded which).

This clonotype came up a few times. The chain uses TRBV28 and TRBJ1-2; perhaps TRBD1 as D (6 bases). Germline CDR1 reads MDHEN; CDR2 reads SYDVKM. This CDR3 has 13 amino acids. V lost 5 bases, J lost 4 bases, and 11 bases lay in between. CDR3 coding DNA: TGTGCCAGCAGTGAACAGGGCCGCTATGGCTACACCTTC. This gives the protein CASSEQGRYGYTF.

This clonotype was detected only a few times. The CDR3 DNA sequence: TGTGCCAGCAGCTCCGAGGTTAGCGGAGGTGAGCAGTTCTTC. Translating it yields CASSSEVSGGEQFF. This sequence joins TRBV7-9 and TRBJ2-1; possibly TRBD2 for D (6 bases). There are 14 residues in the CDR3. The germline V gene has CDR1 SEHNR and CDR2 FQNEAQ (reference sequence). The V and J ends lost 4 bases and 9 bases respectively, with 16 bases between them.

This clonotype has at least ten counts. This rearrangement joins TRBV4-2 to TRBJ1-1; D uncertain. Germline lookup yields CDR1 LGHNA and CDR2 YNFKEQ. Trimming stripped 3 bases from V and 5 bases from J, with 7 bases between. This CDR3 is 12 amino acids long. The CDR3 sequence: CASSHWGTEAFF. CDR3 coding DNA: TGTGCCAGCAGCCATTGGGGAACTGAAGCTTTCTTT.

The chain employs TRBV11-2 and TRBJ2-7, with D unresolved. The CDR3 totals 15 residues. V gave up 1 base and J gave up 3 bases, with 13 bases separating them. Germline CDR1 is SGHAT and CDR2 is FQNNGV. CDR3 DNA: TGTGCCAGCAGCTTAGTTGGGTCAGATTTCTACGAGCAGTACTTC. Translated, it gives CASSLVGSDFYEQYF.

The V gene is TRBV5-1, the J gene TRBJ2-7; D may be TRBD2 (5 bases). CDR3 length: 15 residues. Deletions cut 3 bases from V and 0 bases from J, with 13 bases between. CDR1 is SGHRS, CDR2 YFSETQ, per germline. CDR3 sequence: CASSSGPGSSYEQYF. The CDR3 DNA follows: TGCGCCAGCAGCTCCGGGCCTGGGAGCTCCTACGAGCAGTACTTC. Together with reference TRBV5-1 and TRBJ2-7, the CDR3 gives the full variable domain: KAGVTQTPRYLIKTRGQQVTLSCSPISGHRSVSWYQQTPGQGLQFLFEYFSETQRNKGNFPGRFSGRQFSNSRSEMNVSTLELGDSALYLCASSSGPGSSYEQYFGPGTRLTVT.

The sample holds many counts of this clonotype. This chain links TRBV28 with TRBJ1-4; possibly TRBD1 for D (6 bases). V was pared by 1 base and J by 1 base, with 13 bases between. CDR1 MDHEN and CDR2 SYDVKM come from the germline V gene. The CDR3 runs 17 residues. The CDR3: CASSLFSGQLTNEKLFF. CDR3 DNA: TGTGCCAGCAGTTTATTTTCAGGACAGTTAACTAATGAAAAACTGTTTTTT.

This clonotype has ten or more counts. This chain links TRBV20-1 with TRBJ2-7, with D possibly TRBD2 on 6 matching bases. The CDR3 loop spans 14 amino acids. V gave up 5 bases and J gave up 2 bases, with 16 bases separating them. CDR1 and CDR2 from the germline V gene are DFQATT and SNEGSKA (reference sequence). The CDR3 is CSAGPGGPTYEQYF. In DNA, the CDR3 is TGCAGTGCTGGACCCGGAGGGCCCACCTACGAGCAGTACTTC.

This clonotype was counted ten times or more. J is TRBJ2-7 and V is TRBV28; 14 bases map to TRBD2. With V trimmed by 4 bases and J by 8 bases, 4 bases remained unmatched. Germline assignment: CDR1 MDHEN and CDR2 SYDVKM. This CDR3 region has 14 residues. The CDR3 DNA follows: TGTGCCAGCAGTTCCGGGACTAGCGGGAGAAAGCAGTACTTC. This codes for CASSSGTSGRKQYF.

The rearrangement joins TRBV6-2 or TRBV6-3 to TRBJ2-7; 8 positions agree with TRBD1. CDR1 MNHEY and CDR2 SVGEGT come from the germline V gene. Trimming took 7 bases from V and 2 from J; bases not matched to a gene: 10. This CDR3 region has 15 residues. CDR3 sequence reads: CASTHRGRPTYEQYF. The CDR3 region has the DNA TGTGCCAGCACCCACAGGGGGAGGCCTACCTACGAGCAGTACTTC.

This clonotype showed up just a few times. V and J are TRBV7-2 and TRBJ2-3; TRBD2 aligns across 11 bases. CDR1 SGHTA and CDR2 FQGNSA come from the germline V gene. V lost 1 base, J lost 6 bases, and 9 bases stayed unmatched. The CDR3 sequence is 17 residues long. CDR3 sequence (DNA): TGTGCCAGCAGCTTAGACTTAGCGGGAGGGTGGGGTGATACGCAGTATTTT. As protein: CASSLDLAGGWGDTQYF.

The chain is built from TRBV5-5 and TRBJ2-1; D is perhaps TRBD1 or TRBD2 (7 bases each). The CDR3 sequence is 14 residues long. Germline V CDR1 and CDR2: SGHKS, YYEKEE (reference sequence). Deletions cut 7 bases from V and 3 bases from J, with 14 bases between. The CDR3: CASDREGSYNEQFF. The CDR3 nucleotides are TGTGCCAGCGACAGGGAGGGGAGCTACAATGAGCAGTTCTTC.

This clonotype was observed many times. The genes are TRBV2 and TRBJ1-5; maybe TRBD1 (5 bases). Trimming removed 4 bases from V and 5 bases from J, with 9 bases in between. Germline loops: CDR1 SNHLY, CDR2 FYNNEI. CDR3 size: 13 residues. This CDR3 reads CASSVRADQPQHF. In DNA form, the CDR3 reads TGTGCCAGCAGTGTCAGGGCCGATCAGCCCCAGCATTTT.

V is TRBV6-1 and J is TRBJ2-5; TRBD2 matches at 16 bases. V gave up 1 base and J gave up 5 bases; unmatched junction bases: 16. There are 21 residues in the CDR3. Germline assignment: CDR1 MNHNS and CDR2 SASEGT. Here the CDR3 reads CASSEGGPAPGLAGGPETQYF. DNA for the CDR3: TGTGCCAGCAGTGAAGGAGGGCCAGCGCCGGGACTAGCGGGAGGGCCTGAGACCCAGTACTTC.

This clonotype has ten or more counts. The J gene is TRBJ2-3, the V gene TRBV20-1; D remains ambiguous. Trimming cost V 0 bases and J 0 bases, with 7 bases left between them. The CDR3 has 14 residues. In germline, CDR1 is DFQATT, CDR2 SNEGSKA (reference sequence). The CDR3 reads CSARDVRSTDTQYF. As DNA, the CDR3 is TGCAGTGCTAGAGACGTGAGGAGCACAGATACGCAGTATTTT.

The chain uses TRBV20-1 and TRBJ2-1, with 10 bases aligning to TRBD1. Germline lookup yields CDR1 DFQATT and CDR2 SNEGSKA (reference sequence). The CDR3 is made up of 14 amino acids. The V gene end was trimmed by 7 bases and the J gene end by 10 bases; junction bases not matched to a gene: 13. CDR3 protein: CSGSGTGAPKEQFF. DNA for the CDR3: TGCAGTGGTTCCGGGACAGGGGCCCCCAAGGAGCAGTTCTTC.

This clonotype was observed at least ten times. CDR3 sequence reads: CASSLSRVDETQYF. CDR3 nucleotides: TGCGCCAGCAGCTTGTCGCGGGTGGATGAGACCCAGTACTTC. The chain employs TRBV5-1 and TRBJ2-5; D might be TRBD2 (5 bases). The V and J ends lost 1 base and 5 bases respectively, with 12 bases between them. The CDR3 has 14 residues. Germline V gene sequence: CDR1 SGHRS, CDR2 YFSETQ.

The chain links TRBV6-2 or TRBV6-3 to TRBJ2-3; a weak D match, TRBD2 (6 bases). The V gene's germline CDR1 is MNHEY and CDR2 SVGEGT. This CDR3 region has 10 residues. The V gene lost 8 bases and the J gene lost 6 bases, with 6 bases spanning the gap. CDR3 coding DNA: TGTGCCAGCGGGGGGGATACGCAGTATTTT. Its protein is CASGGDTQYF.

The V gene is TRBV11-2, the J gene TRBJ2-3, with TRBD1 matching 8 bases. From germline, CDR1 is SGHAT and CDR2 FQNNGV. CDR3 length equals 17 residues. With 5 bases clipped from V and 0 bases from J, the junction kept 10 bases outside the gene matches. The CDR3 coding sequence is TGTGCCAGCAGCCCAATGGGGACAGGCCCTAGCACAGATACGCAGTATTTT. This gives the protein CASSPMGTGPSTDTQYF.

This clonotype was detected many times. In DNA form, the CDR3 reads TGTGCCACCTCTAGCGGGGTAAAAGAGACCCAGTACTTC. Translation: CATSSGVKETQYF. The chain is built from TRBV10-3 and TRBJ2-5; 9 nucleotides agree with TRBD2. The length of the CDR3 is 13 residues. Unmatched junction bases numbered 6, after V lost 10 bases and J lost 3 bases. Germline CDR1 reads ENHRY; CDR2 reads SYGVKD.

This clonotype was detected ten times or more. V is TRBV5-1 and J is TRBJ1-3, with unresolved D. Between the trimmed V and J ends, which lost 1 base and 2 bases, there was a span of 4 bases. Germline-derived CDR1 and CDR2 are SGHRS and YFSETQ. CDR3 length equals 13 residues. The CDR3 DNA is TGCGCCAGCAGCTTGAGTACTGGAAACACCATATATTTT. It encodes CASSLSTGNTIYF.

This clonotype was recorded a few times. A much larger clonotype is one base distant, so this may be a read error. The chain links TRBV6-1 to TRBJ2-3; 12 nucleotides agree with TRBD2. V trimming: 2 bases; J trimming: 4 bases; junction bases outside the gene matches: 1. Germline V lookup: CDR1 MNHNS, CDR2 SASEGT. The CDR3 loop spans 15 amino acids. In DNA, the CDR3 is TGTGCCAGCAGTGAACTAGCGGGAGGGCCAGATACGCAGTATTTT. This gives the protein CASSELAGGPDTQYF.

This clonotype has at least ten counts. The rearrangement joins TRBV10-3 to TRBJ2-1, with 7 bases fitting TRBD1. Germline V gives CDR1 ENHRY, CDR2 SYGVKD. The CDR3 has 17 residues. J was trimmed by 8 bases and V by 6 bases; bases with no gene match: 19. The CDR3 spells CAIRDRTGSNHGDEQFF. The CDR3 coding sequence is TGTGCCATCAGAGATCGGACAGGTAGCAATCACGGCGATGAGCAGTTCTTC.

This clonotype occurred many times. The V call is TRBV11-1, the J call TRBJ2-3; a possible D gene is TRBD2 (7 bases). The CDR3 has 14 residues. The V and J ends lost 3 bases and 4 bases respectively, with 11 bases between them. Germline V gene sequence: CDR1 SGHAT, CDR2 FQDESV (reference sequence). The CDR3 DNA sequence: TGTGCCAGCAGCTTGCGGGGGCCGGCAGATACGCAGTATTTT. It codes for CASSLRGPADTQYF. Based on the CDR3 plus reference TRBV11-1 and TRBJ2-3, the full variable domain is EAEVAQSPRYKITEKSQAVAFWCDPISGHATLYWYRQILGQGPELLVQFQDESVVDDSQLPKDRFSAERLKGVDSTLKIQPAELGDSAMYLCASSLRGPADTQYFGPGTRLTVL.

Details on this clonotype: Being one base from a much bigger clone, this may be a read error. The DNA for the CDR3 is TGTGCCAGCAGCTTAATCACCGAGGAGCTGTTTTTT. It codes for CASSLITEELFF. This rearrangement joins TRBV11-3 to TRBJ2-2; D is unclear. Germline V gene data show CDR1 as SGHNT and CDR2 as YENEEA. CDR3 length equals 12 residues. Full variable domain (outside the CDR3, taken from reference TRBV11-3 and TRBJ2-2): EAGVVQSPRYKIIEKKQPVAFWCNPISGHNTLYWYLQNLGQGPELLIRYENEEAVDDSQLPKDRFSAERLKGVDSTLKIQPAELGDSAVYLCASSLITEELFFGEGSRLTVL.

The chain links TRBV20-1 to TRBJ1-4; the D gene is possibly TRBD1 (6 bases). The CDR3 is 12 amino acids. Germline lookup yields CDR1 DFQATT and CDR2 SNEGSKA (reference sequence). Trimming removed 6 bases from V and 7 bases from J, with 12 bases in between. The CDR3 DNA follows: TGCAGTGCGGGGCAGGGGCGTGAAAAACTGTTTTTT. Its translation is CSAGQGREKLFF.

Many counts were recorded for this clonotype. V gene TRBV7-6 combines with J gene TRBJ1-3, with D possibly being TRBD1 (5 bases). The germline gives CDR1 SGHVS, CDR2 FNYEAQ. The CDR3 totals 15 residues. V dropped 4 bases and J dropped 4 bases, with 14 bases sitting between them. The chain's CDR3 is CASSSPGLRGNTIYF. The CDR3 DNA sequence: TGTGCCAGCAGCTCCCCAGGGTTGCGCGGAAACACCATATATTTT. Variable domain in full (rest from reference TRBV7-6 and TRBJ1-3): GAGVSQSPRYKVTKRGQDVALRCDPISGHVSLYWYRQALGQGPEFLTYFNYEAQQDKSGLPNDRFSAERPEGSISTLTIQRTEQRDSAMYRCASSSPGLRGNTIYFGEGSWLTVV.

Note on this clonotype: Just one base apart from a much larger clone, this may be a read error. The V and J genes are TRBV25-1 and TRBJ1-2; 9 positions agree with TRBD1. The CDR3 has 13 residues. The germline CDR1 and CDR2 sequences are MGHDK and SYGVNS. This CDR3 reads CACSALGQGSYTF. The CDR3 nucleotides read TGTGCCTGCAGTGCCCTTGGACAGGGGAGCTACACCTTC.